The clone carrying this T cell receptor (beta chain) was picked up a small number of times. Its antigen is as yet unknown. The data belong to a study of T cell repertoires in cytomegalovirus infection. The CDR3 has 15 residues. CDR1 is SEHNR and CDR2 is FQNEAQ in the germline V gene (reference sequence). V lost 7 bases to trimming and J lost 4 bases; unmatched junction nucleotides: 9. Each CDR3 protein is one row after TCRdb ran MiXCR on the reads. Found here are about 360,000 distinct CDR3 sequences, roughly 36% of them singletons; the top ten hold approximately 15%. The sample in question was cultured PBMCs, obtained from culture after CMV antigen stimulation. V and J are TRBV7-9 and TRBJ2-1, with 8 bases matching TRBD2. The sequence was obtained from a human donor in good health (CMV status not recorded). Some clones in this sample may be carry-over from other donors' samples. CDR3 bases: TGTGCCAGCACCATTAGCGGGACCGCGTACAATGAGCAGTTCTTC. Amino acid sequence: CASTISGTAYNEQFF.